What follows are 15 T cell receptor beta chains derived from one specimen sequenced in a study of blood T cell repertoires in COVID-19. Measured with immunoSEQ multiplex PCR; TCRdb has only the in-frame clones, and not every one. Here the sample spans approximately 300,000 clones, about 87% being singletons. Sequenced material: peripheral blood. Receptors were obtained from a woman aged 45 to 65 with COVID-19, enrolled during active disease.

This clone was detected a few times. This CDR3 reads CASSQSVDTQYF. CDR3 nucleotide sequence: TGTGCCAGCAGCCAGTCCGTAGATACGCAGTATTTT. This chain links TRBV3-1 (or the pseudogene TRBV3-2) with TRBJ2-3; D is unresolved. The CDR3 is 12 residues long. Trimming left V 3 bases short and J 5 bases short, with 6 bases between. CDR1 and CDR2 (germline): LGHDT, YNNKEL (reference sequence).

V is TRBV11-3 and J is TRBJ1-2; D is possibly TRBD1 (6 bases). The germline V gene encodes CDR1 SGHNT and CDR2 YENEEA. With 2 bases removed from V and 14 bases from J, the gap between germline ends came to 21 bases. The CDR3 has 14 residues. The DNA of the CDR3 is TGTGCCAGCAGCTTATTAGGGGGATCCCGTTTGAGGACCTTC. Translating gives CASSLLGGSRLRTF.

This chain joins TRBV6-6 and TRBJ1-6; D is ambiguous. Trimming took off 7 bases at V and 8 bases at J, with 12 bases between the two ends. Germline V gene data show CDR1 as MNHNY and CDR2 as SVGAGI (reference sequence). The CDR3 spans 13 residues. CDR3 amino acids: CASTHTPDSPLHF. CDR3 sequence (DNA): TGTGCCAGCACCCATACCCCGGATTCACCCCTCCACTTT.

V usage is TRBV9 and J usage is TRBJ2-1; D perhaps matches TRBD1 (6 bases). The V and J ends lost 0 bases and 5 bases respectively, with 15 bases between them. Germline V CDR1 and CDR2: SGDLS, YYNGEE. The CDR3 spans 16 residues. This CDR3 is CASSVGPPGTNNEQFF. The DNA for the CDR3 is TGTGCCAGCAGCGTAGGTCCGCCCGGGACAAACAATGAGCAGTTCTTC.

The chain carries TRBV7-8 and TRBJ2-5, with 7 nucleotides matching TRBD1. J lost 4 bases, V lost 2 bases, and 4 bases had no gene match. The CDR3 totals 14 residues. CDR1 SGHVS and CDR2 FQNEAQ come from the germline V gene. This CDR3 is CASSLRDSIETQYF. The CDR3 DNA is TGTGCCAGCAGCTTAAGGGACAGCATAGAGACCCAGTACTTC.

V and J are TRBV3-1 (or the pseudogene TRBV3-2) and TRBJ2-7; a possible D gene is TRBD2 (5 bases). The CDR3 runs 15 residues. V lost 4 bases, J lost 6 bases, and 19 bases lay in between. CDR1 is LGHDT and CDR2 is YNNKEL in the germline V gene (reference sequence). CDR3 in amino acids: CASSPRLGTAGEQYF. CDR3 bases: TGTGCCAGCAGCCCACGCCTGGGTACCGCGGGCGAGCAGTACTTC.

This clone was found once. The chain joins TRBV18 to TRBJ2-7, with D unresolved. This CDR3 region has 12 residues. The V and J ends lost 3 bases and 6 bases respectively, with 9 bases between them. CDR1 is KGHSH and CDR2 is LQKENI in the germline V gene. The CDR3 loop is CASSPERREQYF. The CDR3 DNA reads as TGTGCCAGCTCACCTGAGCGTCGCGAGCAGTACTTC.

This rearrangement joins TRBV11-3 to TRBJ2-7; D perhaps matches TRBD2 (6 bases). CDR3 length: 13 amino acids. Germline V CDR1 and CDR2: SGHNT, YENEEA. V dropped 0 bases and J dropped 3 bases, with 6 bases sitting between them. CDR3 sequence (DNA): TGTGCCAGCAGCTTAGAGCGGGGCTACGAGCAGTACTTC. Translating gives CASSLERGYEQYF. Supplemented by reference TRBV11-3 and TRBJ2-7, the full variable domain reads EAGVVQSPRYKIIEKKQPVAFWCNPISGHNTLYWYLQNLGQGPELLIRYENEEAVDDSQLPKDRFSAERLKGVDSTLKIQPAELGDSAVYLCASSLERGYEQYFGPGTRLTVT.

This chain joins TRBV30 and TRBJ2-3, with D possibly TRBD2 on 6 matching bases. Between the trimmed V and J ends, which lost 2 bases and 3 bases, there was a span of 15 bases. Germline-derived CDR1 and CDR2 are GTSNPN and SVGIG (reference sequence). This CDR3 comprises 15 residues. CDR3 sequence: CAWSCLASRTDTQYF. The CDR3, as DNA: TGTGCCTGGAGTTGCCTAGCGAGTAGGACAGATACGCAGTATTTT.

The chain combines TRBV5-1 with TRBJ2-3; TRBD2 aligns across 15 bases. Trimming took 3 bases from V and 0 from J; bases not matched to a gene: 11. CDR3 length: 20 amino acids. Germline CDR1 SGHRS, CDR2 YFSETQ. This CDR3 reads CASSSGRGLAGGRSTDTQYF. As DNA, the CDR3 is TGCGCCAGCAGCTCAGGAAGAGGACTAGCGGGAGGGCGGAGCACAGATACGCAGTATTTT. Full variable domain (rest looked up from reference TRBV5-1 and TRBJ2-3): KAGVTQTPRYLIKTRGQQVTLSCSPISGHRSVSWYQQTPGQGLQFLFEYFSETQRNKGNFPGRFSGRQFSNSRSEMNVSTLELGDSALYLCASSSGRGLAGGRSTDTQYFGPGTRLTVL.

V and J are TRBV19 and TRBJ1-5, with D hard to call. The CDR3 extends over 14 amino acids. Trimming took 4 bases from V and 6 from J, leaving 13 bases between them. Germline values: CDR1 LNHDA, CDR2 SQIVND (reference sequence). CDR3 loop: CASSKRTEGQPQHF. The DNA for the CDR3 is TGTGCCAGTAGTAAGAGAACAGAAGGTCAGCCCCAGCATTTT.

This chain uses TRBV5-4 with TRBJ1-1; 7 nucleotides match TRBD1. Germline assignment: CDR1 SGHNT and CDR2 YYREEE (reference sequence). CDR3 length: 15 residues. V shed 0 bases and J 4 bases; nucleotides not matched to a gene: 6. In nucleotides, the CDR3 is TGTGCCAGCAGCTTGGCAGGGGGTGGGTTCACTGAAGCTTTCTTT. Protein sequence: CASSLAGGGFTEAFF.

The gene calls are TRBV27 and TRBJ2-1; 11 bases match TRBD2. Germline V gene sequence: CDR1 MNHEY, CDR2 SMNVEV (reference sequence). This CDR3 contains 15 residues. V lost 2 bases and J lost 6; bases outside the gene matches: 3. The CDR3 region has the DNA TGTGCCAGCAGTTTAGGGACTAGCGGAGTCAATGAGCAGTTCTTC. Its protein product is CASSLGTSGVNEQFF.

The chain recombines TRBV24-1 with TRBJ2-7; D possibly corresponds to TRBD1 (5 bases). Per the germline V gene, CDR1 is KGHDR and CDR2 is SFDVKD. The CDR3 runs to 14 residues. The V and J ends lost 4 bases and 5 bases respectively, with 14 bases between them. CDR3 nucleotide sequence: TGTGCCACCAGTGACCGCAGGGAAGTCCACGAGCAGTACTTC. It yields the protein CATSDRREVHEQYF.

The V call is TRBV2, the J call TRBJ2-1, with 13 nucleotides matching TRBD2. CDR3 size: 15 residues. CDR1 is SNHLY and CDR2 is FYNNEI in the germline V gene. Unmatched junction bases numbered 7, after V lost 7 bases and J lost 7 bases. The CDR3 loop reads CASNGLLAGGNEQFF. CDR3 sequence (DNA): TGTGCCAGCAACGGGTTACTAGCGGGAGGGAATGAGCAGTTCTTC. The complete variable domain, with remaining parts taken from reference TRBV2 and TRBJ2-1, reads EPEVTQTPSHQVTQMGQEVILRCVPISNHLYFYWYRQILGQKVEFLVSFYNNEISEKSEIFDDQFSVERPDGSNFTLKIRSTKLEDSAMYFCASNGLLAGGNEQFFGPGTRLTVL.